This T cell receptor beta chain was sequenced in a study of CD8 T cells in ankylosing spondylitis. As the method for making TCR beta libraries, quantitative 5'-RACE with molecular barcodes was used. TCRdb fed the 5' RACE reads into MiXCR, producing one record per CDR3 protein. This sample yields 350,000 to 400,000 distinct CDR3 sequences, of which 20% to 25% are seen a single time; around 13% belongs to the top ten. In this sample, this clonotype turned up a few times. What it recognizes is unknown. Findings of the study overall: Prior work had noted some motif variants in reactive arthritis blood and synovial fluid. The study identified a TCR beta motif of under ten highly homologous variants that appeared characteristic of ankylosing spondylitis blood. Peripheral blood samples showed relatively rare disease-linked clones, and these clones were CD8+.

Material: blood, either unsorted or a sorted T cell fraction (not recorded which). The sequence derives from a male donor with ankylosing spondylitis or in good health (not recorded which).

The CDR3 reads CASSLLTSGYIQYF. The CDR3 bases are TGTGCCAGCAGCTTGCTGACTAGCGGTTACATTCAGTACTTC. The chain couples TRBV7-2 to TRBJ2-4; 9 bases align to TRBD2. With V trimmed by 3 bases and J by 8 bases, 5 bases remained unmatched. Germline V gene data show CDR1 as SGHTA and CDR2 as FQGNSA. CDR3 size: 14 residues.